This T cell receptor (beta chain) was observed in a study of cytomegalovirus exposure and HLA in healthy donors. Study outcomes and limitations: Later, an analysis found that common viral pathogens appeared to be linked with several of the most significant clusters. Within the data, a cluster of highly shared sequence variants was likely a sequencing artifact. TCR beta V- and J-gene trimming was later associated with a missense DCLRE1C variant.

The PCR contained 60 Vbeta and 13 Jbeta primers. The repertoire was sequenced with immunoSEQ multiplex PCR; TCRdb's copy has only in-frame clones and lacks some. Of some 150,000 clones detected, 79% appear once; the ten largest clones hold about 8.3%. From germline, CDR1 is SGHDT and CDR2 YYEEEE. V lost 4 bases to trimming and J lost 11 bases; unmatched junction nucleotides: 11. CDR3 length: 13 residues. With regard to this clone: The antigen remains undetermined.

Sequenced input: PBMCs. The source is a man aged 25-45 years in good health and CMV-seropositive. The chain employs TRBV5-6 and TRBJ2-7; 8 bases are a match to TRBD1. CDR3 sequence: CASSREDRVLEYF. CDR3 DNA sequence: TGTGCCAGCAGCCGAGAGGACAGGGTCCTAGAGTACTTC.